Each of the 16 T cell receptor beta chains below was sequenced from the same sample in a study of CD8 T cells in ankylosing spondylitis. TCRdb analysed the 5' RACE reads with MiXCR anew, one entry per CDR3 protein. The sample has about 140,000 distinct CDR3 sequences, roughly 8% seen once. The material sequenced was synovial fluid, either unsorted or a sorted T cell fraction (not recorded which). The receptor set was obtained from a male donor with ankylosing spondylitis.

The rearrangement links TRBV5-1 to TRBJ1-1; TRBD1 is a possible D gene (6 bases). V gave up 3 bases and J gave up 3 bases, with 9 bases separating them. This CDR3 comprises 13 residues. The germline gives CDR1 SGHRS, CDR2 YFSETQ. The CDR3 reads CASSSNRDTEAFF. The CDR3 DNA sequence: TGCGCCAGCAGCTCTAACAGGGACACTGAAGCTTTCTTT.

This clonotype was counted only a few times. V gene TRBV5-1 combines with J gene TRBJ1-3, with D maybe TRBD1 (5 bases). The germline CDR1 and CDR2 sequences are SGHRS and YFSETQ. Trimming removed 2 bases at V and 0 bases at J, with 12 bases between. This CDR3 spans 16 amino acids. In nucleotides, the CDR3 is TGCGCCAGCAGCTTCCTCGGGGCCAGCTCTGGAAACACCATATATTTT. Protein product: CASSFLGASSGNTIYF.

The V call is TRBV4-3, the J call TRBJ1-3; D remains ambiguous. CDR1 and CDR2 (germline): LGHNA, YSLEER. V was cut by 0 bases and J by 3 bases, with 6 bases left in between. This CDR3 comprises 14 residues. Here the CDR3 DNA reads TGCGCCAGCAGCCAAGAAGCAGGTGGAAACACCATATATTTT. Translated, it gives CASSQEAGGNTIYF.

This clonotype was recorded at least ten times. The chain employs TRBV7-2 and TRBJ1-1; D is uncertain. V was pared by 5 bases and J by 0 bases, with 13 bases between. Germline-derived CDR1 and CDR2 are SGHTA and FQGNSA. This CDR3 comprises 15 residues. In nucleotides, the CDR3 is TGTGCCAGCAGCCCCCTAGCGGGGATGAACACTGAAGCTTTCTTT. Translating it yields CASSPLAGMNTEAFF.

V usage is TRBV5-3 and J usage is TRBJ1-5, with D perhaps matching TRBD1 (5 bases). TRBV5-3 is known as an ORF, though its function is uncertain. V shed 4 bases and J shed 1 base, with 15 bases lying between them. The CDR3 loop spans 16 amino acids. CDR3 coding DNA: TGTGCCAGAAGCCCCCGGGACTCAGGGAGCAATCAGCCCCAGCATTTT. Its protein product is CARSPRDSGSNQPQHF.

The sample holds many counts of this clonotype. This sequence joins TRBV20-1 and TRBJ2-3; possibly TRBD1 for D (5 bases). The V gene lost 6 bases and the J gene lost 3 bases, with 19 bases spanning the gap. Germline lookup yields CDR1 DFQATT and CDR2 SNEGSKA (reference sequence). This CDR3 spans 15 amino acids. This CDR3 is CSAPPLGPRTDTQYF. The CDR3 region has the DNA TGCAGTGCCCCCCCGTTGGGGCCCAGAACAGATACGCAGTATTTT.

At least ten counts were recorded for this clonotype. The chain carries TRBV20-1 and TRBJ1-6; D is possibly TRBD1 (6 bases). From germline, CDR1 is DFQATT and CDR2 SNEGSKA (reference sequence). This CDR3 is built from 13 residues. The V end lost 3 bases, the J end lost 5 bases, and 8 bases lay between the germline ends. This CDR3 is CSARGANNSPLHF. CDR3 sequence (DNA): TGCAGTGCTAGGGGGGCGAATAATTCACCCCTCCACTTT.

V gene TRBV3-1 combines with J gene TRBJ2-3; D possibly corresponds to TRBD1 (6 bases). This CDR3 spans 17 amino acids. V shed 3 bases and J shed 2 bases, with 18 bases lying between them. Germline loops: CDR1 LGHDT, CDR2 YNNKEL (reference sequence). CDR3 nucleotide sequence: TGTGCCAGCAGCCAGAAGGACCGGGACACTGACACAGATACGCAGTATTTT. It codes for CASSQKDRDTDTDTQYF.

This clonotype appeared a few times. The chain couples TRBV3-1 to TRBJ2-2; D uncertain. Trimming removed 4 bases at V and 7 bases at J, with 16 bases between. Germline lookup yields CDR1 LGHDT and CDR2 YNNKEL (reference sequence). The CDR3 totals 15 residues. Here the CDR3 reads CASSPMGFVVGELFF. The CDR3 DNA reads as TGTGCCAGCAGCCCCATGGGGTTTGTGGTCGGGGAGCTGTTTTTT.

V is TRBV7-2 and J is TRBJ2-7; perhaps TRBD1 as D (8 bases). V lost 4 bases and J 1 base, leaving 14 bases between the germline ends. This CDR3 is built from 15 residues. CDR1 is SGHTA and CDR2 is FQGNSA in the germline V gene. CDR3 sequence: CASSYRGGNSYEQYF. The CDR3 coding sequence is TGTGCCAGCAGCTACAGGGGGGGGAATTCCTACGAGCAGTACTTC.

This clonotype showed up many times. The V and J genes are TRBV20-1 and TRBJ1-2; perhaps TRBD1 as D (5 bases). Germline V lookup: CDR1 DFQATT, CDR2 SNEGSKA (reference sequence). The CDR3 runs 14 residues. Trimming took off 3 bases at V and 2 bases at J, with 13 bases between the two ends. This CDR3 reads CSARNTQGNYGYTF. The CDR3 DNA follows: TGCAGTGCTAGGAACACCCAGGGAAACTATGGCTACACCTTC.

This clonotype was detected only a few times. The chain couples TRBV6-2 or TRBV6-3 to TRBJ2-7, with D unresolved. Looked up from germline, CDR1 is MNHEY and CDR2 is SVGEGT. The CDR3 is 13 amino acids. V dropped 2 bases and J dropped 2 bases, with 7 bases sitting between them. The CDR3 DNA sequence: TGTGCCAGCAGTTACAGACTCCCCTACGAGCAGTACTTC. It specifies CASSYRLPYEQYF.

In this sample, this clonotype turned up many times. The genes are TRBV29-1 and TRBJ2-5; D call uncertain. Trimming shortened V by 6 bases and J by 7 bases, and 24 bases separated the two germline ends. CDR1 and CDR2 from the germline V gene are SQVTM and ANQGSEA. The CDR3 totals 15 residues. The CDR3 coding sequence is TGCAGCGTCGCCCCTTTGCTGATCTCAAGAGCGACCCAGTACTTC. Protein product: CSVAPLLISRATQYF.

This clonotype was seen ten or more times. V usage is TRBV28 and J usage is TRBJ2-1; possibly TRBD1 or TRBD2 for D (5 bases each). This CDR3 has 12 residues. Trimming pared 6 bases from V and 9 bases from J, leaving 12 bases between. CDR1 is MDHEN and CDR2 is SYDVKM in the germline V gene. CDR3 loop: CASSTGGVEQFF. The CDR3, as DNA: TGTGCCAGCAGCACAGGAGGCGTTGAGCAGTTCTTC.

This clonotype was seen a few times. CDR3 in amino acids: CASSSGTGVATEAFF. DNA for the CDR3: TGTGCCAGCAGCTCCGGGACAGGGGTAGCCACTGAAGCTTTCTTT. J is TRBJ1-1 and V is TRBV11-2; 10 nucleotides match TRBD1. CDR1 and CDR2 from the germline V gene are SGHAT and FQNNGV. The CDR3 runs to 15 residues. J lost 4 bases, V lost 4 bases, and 6 bases had no gene match. The complete variable domain, with remaining parts taken from reference TRBV11-2 and TRBJ1-1, reads EAGVAQSPRYKIIEKRQSVAFWCNPISGHATLYWYQQILGQGPKLLIQFQNNGVVDDSQLPKDRFSAERLKGVDSTLKIQPAKLEDSAVYLCASSSGTGVATEAFFGQGTRLTVV.

Ten or more counts support this clonotype. V and J are TRBV5-1 and TRBJ2-2; D unresolved. Germline assignment: CDR1 SGHRS and CDR2 YFSETQ. The CDR3 has 15 residues. V gave up 4 bases and J gave up 1 base, with 11 bases separating them. CDR3 protein: CASSPQQRNTGELFF. As DNA, the CDR3 is TGCGCCAGCAGCCCCCAGCAGAGGAACACCGGGGAGCTGTTTTTT.